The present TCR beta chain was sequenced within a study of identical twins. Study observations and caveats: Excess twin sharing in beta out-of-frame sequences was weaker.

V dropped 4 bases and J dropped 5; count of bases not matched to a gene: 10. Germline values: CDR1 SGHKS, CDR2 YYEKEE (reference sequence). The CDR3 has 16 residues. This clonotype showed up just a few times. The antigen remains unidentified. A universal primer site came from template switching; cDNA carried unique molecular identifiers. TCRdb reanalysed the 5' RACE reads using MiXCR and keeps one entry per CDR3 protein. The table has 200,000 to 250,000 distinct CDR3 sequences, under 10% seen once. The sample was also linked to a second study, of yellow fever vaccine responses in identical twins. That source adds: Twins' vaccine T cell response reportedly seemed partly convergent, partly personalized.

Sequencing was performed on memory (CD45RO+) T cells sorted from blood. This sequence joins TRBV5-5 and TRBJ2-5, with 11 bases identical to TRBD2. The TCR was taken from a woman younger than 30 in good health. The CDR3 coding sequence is TGTGCCAGCAGCGACCCCGGGACTAGCGGATCGGAGACCCAGTACTTC. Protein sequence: CASSDPGTSGSETQYF.